Presented here are 6 T cell receptor beta chains from one specimen sequenced in a study of somatic mutations in cytotoxic T cells in rheumatoid arthritis. Assay used: immunoSEQ multiplex PCR; TCRdb lists only in-frame clones, some missing. The sample lists around 20,000 clones, about 85% occurring once. Input material: CD8+ T cells sorted from blood. All receptors come from a man between 18 and 29 years old with rheumatoid arthritis.

CDR3 DNA sequence: TGCGCCAGCAGCAAACGGGACAGCACGAACACCGGGGAGCTGTTTTTT. Translating gives CASSKRDSTNTGELFF. V usage is TRBV4-1 and J usage is TRBJ2-2; 7 positions agree with TRBD1. The CDR3 is made up of 16 amino acids. Germline V gives CDR1 MGHRA, CDR2 YSYEKL. The ends lost 5 bases at V and 0 bases at J; junction bases unmatched: 6.

For the CDR3, the DNA is TGTGCCAGCAGCTTTGGGGGACAGACCTACGAGCAGTACTTC. Protein: CASSFGGQTYEQYF. V usage is TRBV7-8 and J usage is TRBJ2-7; TRBD1 aligns across 7 bases. The CDR3 covers 14 residues. Germline CDR1 SGHVS, CDR2 FQNEAQ. The V segment lost 3 bases and the J segment 2 bases; nucleotides outside the gene matches: 4.

The V gene is TRBV5-4, the J gene TRBJ2-2; D is unclear. The germline CDR1 and CDR2 sequences are SGHNT and YYREEE (reference sequence). The CDR3 covers 14 residues. The V gene lost 4 bases and the J gene lost 1 base, with 8 bases spanning the gap. CDR3 nucleotides: TGTGCCAGCAGCCTCATAGAGAACACCGGGGAGCTGTTTTTT. This codes for CASSLIENTGELFF.

V gene TRBV2 combines with J gene TRBJ1-5; D is uncertain. Trimming cost V 6 bases and J 0 bases, with 9 bases left between them. Germline V CDR1 and CDR2: SNHLY, FYNNEI. This CDR3 region has 14 residues. CDR3 in amino acids: CASSWGYSNQPQHF. The CDR3 region has the DNA TGTGCCAGCAGCTGGGGTTATAGCAATCAGCCCCAGCATTTT. The full variable domain, in which reference TRBV2 and TRBJ1-5 provide the parts outside the CDR3, is EPEVTQTPSHQVTQMGQEVILRCVPISNHLYFYWYRQILGQKVEFLVSFYNNEISEKSEIFDDQFSVERPDGSNFTLKIRSTKLEDSAMYFCASSWGYSNQPQHFGDGTRLSIL.

The V and J genes are TRBV7-6 and TRBJ2-3; either TRBD1 or TRBD2 may fit D (6 bases each). V was pared by 5 bases and J by 11 bases, with 17 bases between. The CDR3 has 13 residues. Germline CDR1 and CDR2: SGHVS and FNYEAQ. CDR3 protein: CASSTGGPAMQYF. The CDR3 bases are TGTGCCAGCAGCACCGGGGGCCCCGCGATGCAGTATTTT.

This clone was found a few times. This sequence joins TRBV6-1 and TRBJ1-3; 7 positions agree with TRBD1. Germline CDR1 and CDR2: MNHNS and SASEGT. V lost 1 base to trimming and J lost 3 bases; unmatched junction nucleotides: 0. CDR3 length equals 14 residues. The CDR3 region has the DNA TGTGCCAGCAGTGAAGGGACAGGTGGAAACACCATATATTTT. This codes for CASSEGTGGNTIYF.